This T cell receptor (beta chain) was documented in a study of shared clonotypes between healthy human individuals. Division of CD4+ cells produced a CD45RA+ naive subset and a CD45RA-negative memory subset. The assay was immunoSEQ multiplex PCR, and TCRdb's table has in-frame clones only and misses some. In the table there are 780,000 or so clones, just under 75% of which are singletons. Per germline, CDR1 SGHRS and CDR2 YFSETQ. The CDR3 has 17 residues. V trimming: 1 base; J trimming: 1 base; junction bases outside the gene matches: 10. The sequenced material came from memory CD4+ T cells sorted from blood. Subset denoted: CD45RA-negative fraction. The chain couples TRBV5-1 to TRBJ2-7, with 8 bases that match TRBD2. This clonotype was sampled from a woman aged 30 to 39 in good health. CDR3 nucleotides: TGCGCCAGCAGCTTGAGGGCCTCAAGCGGGGGATCCTACGAGCAGTACTTC. Translation: CASSLRASSGGSYEQYF.